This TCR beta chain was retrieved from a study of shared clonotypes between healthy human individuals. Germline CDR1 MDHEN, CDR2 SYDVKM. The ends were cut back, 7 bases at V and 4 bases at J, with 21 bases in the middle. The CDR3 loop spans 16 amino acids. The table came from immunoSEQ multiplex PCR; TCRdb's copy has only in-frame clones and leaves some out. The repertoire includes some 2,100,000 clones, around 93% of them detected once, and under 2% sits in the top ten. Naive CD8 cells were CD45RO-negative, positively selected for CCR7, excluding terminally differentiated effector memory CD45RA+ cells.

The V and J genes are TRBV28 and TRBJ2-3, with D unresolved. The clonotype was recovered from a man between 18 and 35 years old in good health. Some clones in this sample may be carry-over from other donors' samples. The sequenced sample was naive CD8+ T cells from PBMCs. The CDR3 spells CASNKAGRAWPDTQYF. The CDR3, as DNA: TGTGCCAGCAACAAAGCCGGACGCGCGTGGCCAGATACGCAGTATTTT.